The T cell receptor beta chain described here comes from a study of blood T cell repertoires in COVID-19. Per the authors' pipeline: Counts of nucleated cells, estimated from reference gene primer amplification, were obtained. Produced via immunoSEQ multiplex PCR; TCRdb's table is partial and in-frame only. V, J and clone size were drawn from that table, and D and trimming were deduced from the DNA. The sample shows around 100,000 clones, 86% of them seen only once. Deletions cut 4 bases from V and 1 base from J, with 9 bases between. CDR3 size: 14 residues. Germline V gene lookup returns CDR1 SGHRS and CDR2 YFSETQ.

The sequence derives from an elderly man with acute or convalescent COVID-19. The chain is built from TRBV5-1 and TRBJ2-1; D may be TRBD2 (5 bases). Sequenced input: peripheral blood. The chain's CDR3 is CASSQSGSYNEQFF. In DNA, the CDR3 is TGCGCCAGCAGCCAGAGCGGATCCTACAATGAGCAGTTCTTC.